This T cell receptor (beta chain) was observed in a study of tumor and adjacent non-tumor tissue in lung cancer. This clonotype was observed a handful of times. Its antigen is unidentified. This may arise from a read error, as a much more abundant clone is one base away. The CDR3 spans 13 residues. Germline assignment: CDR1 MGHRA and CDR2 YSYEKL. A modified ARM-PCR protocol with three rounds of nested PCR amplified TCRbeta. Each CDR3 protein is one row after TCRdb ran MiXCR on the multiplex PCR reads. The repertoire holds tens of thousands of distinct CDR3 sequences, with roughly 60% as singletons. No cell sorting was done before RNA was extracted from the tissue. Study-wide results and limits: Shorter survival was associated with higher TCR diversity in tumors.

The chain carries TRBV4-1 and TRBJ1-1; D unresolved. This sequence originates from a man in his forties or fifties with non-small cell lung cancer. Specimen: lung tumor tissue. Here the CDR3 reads CASNQVTLREAFF. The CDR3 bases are TGCGCCAGCAACCAAGTCACCCTCCGTGAAGCTTTCTTT.